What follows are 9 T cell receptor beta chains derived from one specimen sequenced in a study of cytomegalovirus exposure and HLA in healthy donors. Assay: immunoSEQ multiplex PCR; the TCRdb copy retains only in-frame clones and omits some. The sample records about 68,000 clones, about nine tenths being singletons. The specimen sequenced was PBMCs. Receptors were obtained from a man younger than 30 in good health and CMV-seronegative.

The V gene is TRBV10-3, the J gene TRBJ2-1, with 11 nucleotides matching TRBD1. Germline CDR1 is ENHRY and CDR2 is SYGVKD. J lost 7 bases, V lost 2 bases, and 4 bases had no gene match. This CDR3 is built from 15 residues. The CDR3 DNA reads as TGTGCCATCAGTGAGGGACAGGGGGCGAGTAATGAGCAGTTCTTC. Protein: CAISEGQGASNEQFF.

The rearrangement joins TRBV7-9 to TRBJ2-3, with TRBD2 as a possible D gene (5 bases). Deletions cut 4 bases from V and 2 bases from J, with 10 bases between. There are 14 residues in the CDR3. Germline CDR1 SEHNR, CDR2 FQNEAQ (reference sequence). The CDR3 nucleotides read TGTGCCAGCAGCTCGGGGATCCCCACAGATACGCAGTATTTT. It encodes CASSSGIPTDTQYF.

In DNA, the CDR3 is TGCGCCAGCTCTCAGGACAGGGAGGGAAATGAGCAGTTCTTC. Translation gives CASSQDREGNEQFF. V usage is TRBV5-1 and J usage is TRBJ2-1; possibly TRBD1 for D (8 bases). Trimming removed 7 bases from V and 7 bases from J, with 18 bases in between. This CDR3 region has 14 residues. Germline V gene data show CDR1 as SGHRS and CDR2 as YFSETQ.

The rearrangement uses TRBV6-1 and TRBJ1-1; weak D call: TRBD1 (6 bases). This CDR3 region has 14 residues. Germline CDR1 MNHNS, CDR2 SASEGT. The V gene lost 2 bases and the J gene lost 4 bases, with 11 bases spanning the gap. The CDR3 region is CASSEKGGGTEAFF. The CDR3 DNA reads TGTGCCAGCAGTGAAAAGGGAGGGGGCACTGAAGCTTTCTTT.

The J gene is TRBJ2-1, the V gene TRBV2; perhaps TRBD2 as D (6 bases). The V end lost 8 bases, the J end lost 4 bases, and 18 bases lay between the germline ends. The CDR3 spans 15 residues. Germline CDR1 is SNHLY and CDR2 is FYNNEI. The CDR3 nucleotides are TGTGCCAGCGGGAGGTGGCAGGGTGGGTACAATGAGCAGTTCTTC. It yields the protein CASGRWQGGYNEQFF.

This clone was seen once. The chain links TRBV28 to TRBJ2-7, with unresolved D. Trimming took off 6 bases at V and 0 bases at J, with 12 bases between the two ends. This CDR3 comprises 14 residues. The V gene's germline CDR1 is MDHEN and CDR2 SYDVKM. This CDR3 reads CASSPQLNSYEQYF. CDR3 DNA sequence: TGTGCCAGCAGCCCTCAACTAAACTCCTACGAGCAGTACTTC.

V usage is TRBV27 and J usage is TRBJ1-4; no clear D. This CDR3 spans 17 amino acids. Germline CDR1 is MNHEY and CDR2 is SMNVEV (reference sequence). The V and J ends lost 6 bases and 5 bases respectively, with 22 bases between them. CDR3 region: CASRPYPGLAQNEKLFF. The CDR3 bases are TGTGCCAGCAGACCCTACCCCGGTTTAGCCCAAAATGAAAAACTGTTTTTT.

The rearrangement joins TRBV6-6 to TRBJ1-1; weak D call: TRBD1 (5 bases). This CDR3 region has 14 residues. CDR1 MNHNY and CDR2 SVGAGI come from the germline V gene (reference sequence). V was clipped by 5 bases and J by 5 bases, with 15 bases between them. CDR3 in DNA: TGTGCCAGCAGTGGCCAGGGAAGTGGAACTGAAGCTTTCTTT. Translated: CASSGQGSGTEAFF.

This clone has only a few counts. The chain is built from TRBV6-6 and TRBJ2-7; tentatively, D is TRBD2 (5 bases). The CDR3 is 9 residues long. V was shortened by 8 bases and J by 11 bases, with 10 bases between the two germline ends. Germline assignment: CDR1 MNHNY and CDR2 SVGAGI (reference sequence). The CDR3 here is CASGGLEYF. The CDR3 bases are TGTGCCAGCGGCGGACTGGAGTACTTC.